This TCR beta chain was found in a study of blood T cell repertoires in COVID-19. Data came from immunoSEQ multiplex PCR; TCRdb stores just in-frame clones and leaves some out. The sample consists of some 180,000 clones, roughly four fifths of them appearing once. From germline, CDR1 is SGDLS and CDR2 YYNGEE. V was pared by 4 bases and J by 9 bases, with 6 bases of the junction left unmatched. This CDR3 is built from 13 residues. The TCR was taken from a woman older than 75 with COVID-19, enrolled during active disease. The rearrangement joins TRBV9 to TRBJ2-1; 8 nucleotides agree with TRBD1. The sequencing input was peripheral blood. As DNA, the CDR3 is TGTGCCAGCAGCAGACAGGGGTTGCGTGAGCAGTTCTTC. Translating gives CASSRQGLREQFF.